This T cell receptor (beta chain) stems from a study of cytomegalovirus exposure and HLA in healthy donors (dated by TCRdb to about 2017). Looking at the study overall: In an earlier analysis of 550 to 750 of the donors, around 300 Gb of sequence data and roughly 100 million unique TCR beta sequences from 180 million or so T cells were reported. An earlier analysis of a few hundred of the donors applied high-throughput TCR beta sequencing to assess whether each TCR beta V gene segment acted as functional or pseudogenic. The later analysis used no new phenotypic data to find candidate immune exposures, relying instead on TCR beta sequences and their occurrence across donors. A separate validation cohort of 100 to 150 different subjects was used in addition to the roughly 700-subject first cohort. In a later analysis, previously published TCR beta repertoires from 500 to 750 donors were re-analyzed and high-resolution HLA genotyping was added so that TCR occurrence patterns could be studied. Around 330 gigabases of sequencing data and roughly 81 million unique TCR sequences made up an early release that covered approximately 620 HLA-typed donors. Using immunosequencing, the study profiled T cell repertoires from about 610 subjects and related those repertoires to cytomegalovirus serostatus. Among about 370 genotyped donors of the cohort, an average of roughly 230,000 unique TCR beta nucleotide sequences was sequenced per donor, of which 15% to 20% were non-productive. Class I and class II HLA loci were covered by the typing at four-digit resolution. A later genetic analysis took genome-wide SNP genotypes for about three fifths of the 666 donors and used that subset as a discovery cohort. The study aimed to test whether signatures of past pathogen exposure could be identified by cataloging public T cell receptors. Four or five DR-DQ haplotypes were handled as single units for association and clustering because linkage in the cohort was strong. Among the roughly 410 genotyped donors, 75% to 90% belonged to the genetic ancestry cluster associated with self-reported Caucasian donors. Donor age, sex, ethnicity and CMV serostatus were compiled alongside the repertoire data. To predict cytomegalovirus infection status, the study combined high-throughput TCR immunosequencing, statistical association of individual TCRs with disease status, and machine learning. All discovery cohort repertoires had been generated on a single sequencing platform. Typing coverage differed by locus: A, B, C, DRB1 and DQB1 were typed in roughly 629-630 donors, DQA1 in about 560, DPA1 in 600 to 610, and DPB1 in 450 to 480.

Comment on this clone: The target of this receptor is not known. The input lacks base qualities; no much larger clone sits a single base away.

Library creation used the immunoSEQ multiplex PCR assay. For the multiplex PCR, a mixture combining 60 forward primers for TCR Vbeta segments and 13 reverse primers for TCR Jbeta segments was used. The CDR3 region of rearranged TCR beta genes was amplified from genomic DNA by a multiplex PCR assay. Amplified TCR beta libraries were sequenced as 87-base-pair reads on the Illumina HiSeq System. The original methods were these. Across the 500 to 750 repertoires, a later analysis counted around 80 million unique TCR beta chains, 9.5 million to 13 million of which were shared by at least two donors. Raw reads were error-corrected and collapsed into unique sequences with a nearest-neighbor algorithm that merged closely related sequences to remove PCR and sequencing errors. V, D and J gene segments were assigned by aligning CDR3 sequences to IMGT reference sequences. For a sequence to be retained, a match of at least six nucleotides was required to both a V gene segment and a J gene segment. Rearrangements were called productive when the CDR3 lacked stop codons and stayed in frame with V and J; all others were non-productive. CDR3 was defined by IMGT convention, running from the second conserved V-encoded cysteine to the conserved J-encoded phenylalanine. In an earlier analysis of approximately 500 of the donors, sequences lacking an unambiguous match to a single V gene segment were excluded. An earlier analysis of 587 of the donors classified V segments as functional when productive rearrangements were above 56.7% and as segregating when the standard deviation between donors was above 5%. A statistical classification framework was built for diagnosing cytomegalovirus status from the catalog of TCR beta chain sequences. V and J gene assignment, in a later analysis, came from comparing TCR nucleotide sequences with IMGT/GENE-DB human TR gene sequences. Using the TCRdist pipeline, a later analysis assigned CDR3 sequences along with most-parsimonious VDJ recombination scenarios. A later analysis defined each TCR beta chain by its CDR3 amino acid sequence plus V-gene family, and excluded reads lacking a unique V-gene family. In a later analysis, several hundred highly shared, low-generation-probability nucleotide sequences were removed to address suspected cross-contamination and a sequencing artifact. In a later analysis, a clonal expansion index for each public chain was calculated from normalized within-repertoire ranks of inferred template counts. In a later analysis, generation probabilities were computed using a VDJ recombination model fitted to out-of-frame rearrangements, and the results were checked against IGoR. In a later analysis, TCR-TCR, TCR-HLA and TCR-CMV co-occurrence was scored with hypergeometric tests, and a repertoire-size bias correction was applied to TCR pairs. A later analysis estimated false discovery rates by permuting HLA or CMV assignments 20 times. In a later analysis, co-occurring TCRs were grouped using DBSCAN, and TCRdist sequence similarity was added for clustering within HLA-allele-positive subsets. Co-occurrence clustering excluded repertoires with fewer than 30,000 or more than 120,000 public chains, plus five with anomalous nucleotide sharing. This is the immuneACCESS table as TCRdb keeps it, with only in-frame sequences that have V and J called. A part of the clones is gone; compared with another copy, unresolved V genes explain less than half, and the rest is unexplained. V and J calls and clone size are copied from that table; D and trimming were computed from the DNA. This sample holds about 140,000 clones; 75% to 80% were observed only once. Approximately 2.5% of the sample belongs to the ten largest clones.

CDR3 length: 15 amino acids, cysteine to phenylalanine. The kept DNA is CDR3 alone, 45 bases in frame from the first base. From the germline V gene (reference sequence), CDR1 is SEHNR and CDR2 is FQNEAQ. V is cut by 1 base and J by 8 bases, and the space between the germline ends is 14 bases. The cohort consisted of some 730 healthy bone marrow donors. All cohort members were sampled while nominally healthy, although unrecorded immune exposures were likely present. The donor was CMV seropositive and belonged to the group of about 290 seropositive cohort members. Every donor gave a peripheral blood sample, and the peripheral blood mononuclear cells from that sample were used for TCR beta sequencing. Genomic DNA extraction from the blood cell samples was performed with the Qiagen DNeasy Blood Extraction Kit. The full study reports these points: The authors suggested that the approach could potentially be generalized to other disease states and immunological phenotypes. The presence/absence analyses assumed that sequencing depth was roughly uniform across donors, and that assumption may not be true. A group of highly shared sequence variants was considered likely to be a technical artifact of the sequencing pipeline. In a later analysis, several top co-occurrence clusters were reported to appear linked to parvovirus B19, influenza, CMV and Epstein-Barr virus. In the study, approximately 160 TCR beta chains were listed as associated with cytomegalovirus. Correlated functional status among segregating V segments might reflect linkage disequilibrium, but an unknown experimental factor could not be ruled out. A later analysis found that TCR association rates varied across HLA loci, with DRB1 alleles showing the most associated TCRs and HLA-C alleles the fewest. Immune exposure information for the cohort was limited to CMV serostatus. Cytomegalovirus status was reported to be diagnosed by the classifier with high specificity and sensitivity in both the original and validation cohorts. In a later analysis, most CMV-associated TCR beta chains were found to appear HLA-restricted, with HLA associations seemingly driven largely by CMV exposure. Across donors, most TCR sequences were observed very rarely, whereas some public TCRs were present in many individuals. V-gene and J-gene trimming of TCR beta chains was associated with a missense DCLRE1C variant in a later genetic analysis, and the association was replicated in an independent cohort. In a later genetic analysis, fewer N-insertions in productive TCRs were reported among donors in an Asian-associated ancestry cluster than the roughly 640-donor mean. An earlier analysis of approximately 540 of the donors showed that most TCR beta V segments appeared in productive rearrangements either about 87% or about 30% of the time, which broadly matched IMGT annotations. A further reported finding was that TCR beta sequences accurately predicted the HLA-A and HLA-B alleles for most subjects in the first cohort. A later analysis found that HLA-associated TCR beta chains were more clonally expanded and had lower generation probabilities than equally common non-associated chains. HLA typing was unavailable for some donors at each locus, so association tests used only the typed subset. In a later analysis, more than 15,000 TCR beta sequences were associated with specific HLA alleles at a false discovery rate of 0.05. Three of the identified cytomegalovirus-associated TCR beta chains were confirmed in vitro to be specific for cytomegalovirus antigens. Some IMGT-functional V segments, including TRBV6-2 and TRBV6-3, could not be told apart with the 87-base-pair reads, so those segments were excluded. Because counts were too low, around 18 rarely observed V segments, including chromosome 9 orphons, were left out of the earlier analysis of 587 of the donors. This cohort had only TCR beta chains sequenced, and the lack of alpha or paired-chain data limited which features could be detected. When HLA alleles, especially DR and DQ, strongly co-occurred, attributing TCR associations to individual alleles was difficult.

Sequencing was carried out using PBMCs. This TCR was sampled from a woman aged 18-29 years in good health and CMV-seropositive. Recombination connected TRBV7-9 to TRBJ1-4; possibly the D gene is TRBD1, per 5 matching bases. For the CDR3, the sequence is CASSLGSREGEKLFF. The DNA sequence is TGTGCCAGCAGCTTAGGGTCCAGGGAGGGCGAAAAACTGTTTTTT.